The 22 T cell receptor beta chains listed next were all sequenced from one sample in a study of blood T cell repertoires in COVID-19. Sequencing was performed with immunoSEQ multiplex PCR; in TCRdb, only in-frame clones are kept and a portion is missing. The top ten clones hold 8.1% of a sample with 150,000 to 200,000 clones, 75% to 85% of them seen once. The source material was peripheral blood. All receptors derive from a woman in her fifties or sixties with COVID-19, enrolled during active disease.

In this sample, this clone turned up a few times. The chain carries TRBV7-9 and TRBJ2-5; 7 bases are shared with TRBD1. This CDR3 is built from 15 residues. Germline V gives CDR1 SEHNR, CDR2 FQNEAQ (reference sequence). J lost 2 bases, V lost 4 bases, and 7 bases had no gene match. For the CDR3, the DNA is TGTGCCAGCAGCTCCCCCTGGGACAGACAAGAGACCCAGTACTTC. It translates to CASSSPWDRQETQYF.

V is TRBV3-1 (or the pseudogene TRBV3-2) and J is TRBJ1-2; D possibly corresponds to TRBD1 (6 bases). The V gene lost 4 bases and the J gene lost 4 bases, with 13 bases spanning the gap. The V gene's germline CDR1 is LGHDT and CDR2 YNNKEL (reference sequence). This CDR3 is built from 14 residues. The CDR3 protein is CASSPDRTVYGYTF. CDR3 DNA: TGTGCCAGCAGCCCGGACAGAACAGTCTATGGCTACACCTTC.

The chain joins TRBV5-5 to TRBJ2-7, with 8 bases fitting TRBD2. The germline CDR1 and CDR2 sequences are SGHKS and YYEKEE (reference sequence). CDR3 size: 16 residues. Trimming cost V 0 bases and J 0 bases; bases outside gene matches: 5. The CDR3 reads CASSLGGTRSSYEQYV. CDR3 nucleotides: TGTGCCAGCAGCTTGGGGGGGACTAGATCCTCCTACGAGCAGTACGTC.

The CDR3 DNA is TGCGCCAGCAGCTTGGCCGGGGTAGACAGGGGGAACACCATATATTTT. It specifies CASSLAGVDRGNTIYF. The chain combines TRBV5-1 with TRBJ1-3, with 9 bases fitting TRBD1. Germline V lookup: CDR1 SGHRS, CDR2 YFSETQ. V shed 0 bases and J 7 bases; nucleotides not matched to a gene: 8. CDR3 size: 16 residues. Drawing the rest from reference TRBV5-1 and TRBJ1-3, the complete variable domain is KAGVTQTPRYLIKTRGQQVTLSCSPISGHRSVSWYQQTPGQGLQFLFEYFSETQRNKGNFPGRFSGRQFSNSRSEMNVSTLELGDSALYLCASSLAGVDRGNTIYFGEGSWLTVV.

The CDR3 is CASSQVASGRWGNEQFF. The DNA of the CDR3 is TGCGCCAGCAGCCAAGTAGCTAGCGGGAGATGGGGCAATGAGCAGTTCTTC. The rearrangement uses TRBV4-3 and TRBJ2-1, with 10 bases fitting TRBD2. V was pared by 1 base and J by 6 bases, with 9 bases of the junction left unmatched. The CDR3 covers 17 residues. The germline V gene has CDR1 LGHNA and CDR2 YSLEER.

The chain couples TRBV6-5 to TRBJ2-7, with TRBD1 as a possible D gene (5 bases). V shed 0 bases and J shed 5 bases, with 17 bases lying between them. CDR3 length equals 16 residues. CDR1 and CDR2 from the germline V gene are MNHEY and SVGAGI. CDR3 residues: CASSYSVSGGQNEQYF. The CDR3 bases are TGTGCCAGCAGTTACTCGGTCTCAGGCGGACAAAACGAGCAGTACTTC.

The table lists this clone with a few counts. The rearrangement joins TRBV11-2 to TRBJ2-3; possibly TRBD1 for D (6 bases). CDR3 length equals 14 residues. CDR1 and CDR2 from the germline V gene are SGHAT and FQNNGV. Trimming stripped 5 bases from V and 0 bases from J, with 9 bases between. Here the CDR3 reads CASSATGSTDTQYF. The CDR3 DNA reads TGTGCCAGCAGCGCGACAGGTAGCACAGATACGCAGTATTTT.

CDR3 in amino acids: CASRGFWSDYGYTF. Written as DNA, the CDR3 is TGTGCCAGCAGGGGCTTTTGGTCAGACTATGGCTACACCTTC. The chain carries TRBV2 and TRBJ1-2; D uncertain. V was trimmed by 6 bases and J by 3 bases, leaving 14 bases between them. This CDR3 has 14 amino acids. Germline V gene data show CDR1 as SNHLY and CDR2 as FYNNEI.

This chain connects TRBV12-3 or TRBV12-4 to TRBJ2-2, with a tentative D call TRBD2 (5 bases). The germline V and J ends were trimmed by 6 bases and 10 bases, with 9 bases remaining between them. This CDR3 comprises 11 residues. CDR3 bases: TGTGCCAGCAGGAGGGTGGTGGAGCTGTTTTTT. It encodes CASRRVVELFF.

The CDR3 sequence is CASSLEQVSYNEQFF. For the CDR3, the DNA is TGTGCCAGCAGCTTGGAACAGGTCTCGTACAATGAGCAGTTCTTC. The J gene is TRBJ2-1, the V gene TRBV5-4, with D perhaps matching TRBD1 (5 bases). Trimming shortened V by 0 bases and J by 4 bases, and 11 bases separated the two germline ends. The CDR3 extends over 15 amino acids. Germline CDR1 is SGHNT and CDR2 is YYREEE (reference sequence).

The rearrangement uses TRBV7-2 and TRBJ2-6; D unclear. The ends were cut back, 0 bases at V and 4 bases at J, with 7 bases in the middle. Germline CDR1 SGHTA, CDR2 FQGNSA. The CDR3 has 15 residues. The CDR3 DNA reads as TGTGCCAGCAGCTTAGCGCCAGGAGGGGCCAACGTCCTGACTTTC. Protein sequence: CASSLAPGGANVLTF.

In its sample, this clone was seen a few times. V gene TRBV5-6 combines with J gene TRBJ1-4; 7 positions match TRBD1. The CDR3 loop spans 15 amino acids. V lost 2 bases and J lost 13; bases outside the gene matches: 14. Looked up from germline, CDR1 is SGHDT and CDR2 is YYEEEE. CDR3 bases: TGTGCCAGCAGCTTAATAGGCGGAGGGGGACAGACACTGTTTTTT. This sequence encodes CASSLIGGGGQTLFF.

The chain is built from TRBV7-3 and TRBJ2-1, with TRBD2 matching 8 bases. The CDR3 covers 17 residues. The trim removed 1 base at V and 6 bases at J, leaving 11 bases unmatched. The germline gives CDR1 SGHTA, CDR2 FQGTGA. In nucleotides, the CDR3 is TGTGCCAGCAGCTTAAGGGGGGGACTAGTTCCCCGCAATGAGCAGTTCTTC. It encodes CASSLRGGLVPRNEQFF.

The J gene is TRBJ1-1, the V gene TRBV4-1; 8 bases line up with TRBD1. CDR3 length equals 14 residues. The J segment lost 6 bases and the V segment lost 1 base, leaving 4 bases of the junction unmatched. Germline CDR1 reads MGHRA; CDR2 reads YSYEKL. CDR3 DNA: TGCGCCAGCAGCCAAGGGTACAGGGGGTCTGAAGCTTTCTTT. This translates into CASSQGYRGSEAFF.

This clone was seen a few times. The rearrangement uses TRBV10-3 and TRBJ2-7, with a tentative D call TRBD2 (6 bases). Germline CDR1 is ENHRY and CDR2 is SYGVKD. The CDR3 covers 11 residues. V was cut by 7 bases and J by 4 bases, with 8 bases left in between. As DNA, the CDR3 is TGTGCCATCATGGAGGGGTACGAGCAGTACGTC. This translates into CAIMEGYEQYV.

The chain has TRBV3-1 (or the pseudogene TRBV3-2) and TRBJ1-1; tentative D call: TRBD1 (5 bases). Looked up from germline, CDR1 is LGHDT and CDR2 is YNNKEL (reference sequence). The germline V and J ends were trimmed by 2 bases and 2 bases, with 12 bases remaining between them. This CDR3 spans 15 amino acids. Here the CDR3 reads CASSQSDTGNTEAFF. CDR3 in DNA: TGTGCCAGCAGCCAATCAGACACAGGAAACACTGAAGCTTTCTTT.

The chain couples TRBV20-1 to TRBJ2-7, with a weak D call TRBD1 (6 bases). CDR1 and CDR2 (germline): DFQATT, SNEGSKA (reference sequence). The CDR3 length is 11 residues. V lost 2 bases and J 6 bases, leaving 8 bases between the germline ends. CDR3 loop: CSARSGAEQYF. The CDR3 bases are TGCAGTGCTAGATCAGGGGCCGAGCAGTACTTC.

The chain recombines TRBV18 with TRBJ2-2; TRBD2 is a possible D gene (6 bases). V gave up 1 base and J gave up 4 bases, with 19 bases separating them. The CDR3 is 18 residues long. The germline V gene encodes CDR1 KGHSH and CDR2 LQKENI. The CDR3 nucleotides are TGTGCCAGCTCACCACGCGAGGTCGGTCAGGGAGGCACCGGGGAGCTGTTTTTT. Residues: CASSPREVGQGGTGELFF.

The chain links TRBV19 to TRBJ1-1; D might be TRBD1 (5 bases). The CDR3 extends over 12 amino acids. Germline values: CDR1 LNHDA, CDR2 SQIVND (reference sequence). V lost 5 bases and J lost 6, with 10 bases in between. CDR3 nucleotide sequence: TGTGCCAGTAGTGCCAGGGCCGCTGAAGCTTTCTTT. As protein: CASSARAAEAFF.

The chain uses TRBV5-4 and TRBJ1-6; no reliable D call. The CDR3 extends over 14 amino acids. Germline lookup yields CDR1 SGHNT and CDR2 YYREEE (reference sequence). Trimming left V 0 bases short and J 8 bases short, with 9 bases between. The CDR3 sequence: CASSLEFTDSPLHF. CDR3 DNA sequence: TGTGCCAGCAGCTTGGAGTTTACGGATTCACCCCTCCACTTT.

This clone appeared many times. The chain has TRBV28 and TRBJ2-3; D perhaps matches TRBD1 (6 bases). Trimming removed 5 bases at V and 4 bases at J, with 19 bases between. CDR1 and CDR2 (germline): MDHEN, SYDVKM. The CDR3 totals 16 residues. The CDR3 DNA reads TGTGCCAGCAGTCAAACAGACAGGTGGACGGCAGATACGCAGTATTTT. The encoded protein is CASSQTDRWTADTQYF. Using reference TRBV28 and TRBJ2-3 for the parts outside the CDR3, the full variable domain is DVKVTQSSRYLVKRTGEKVFLECVQDMDHENMFWYRQDPGLGLRLIYFSYDVKMKEKGDIPEGYSVSREKKERFSLILESASTNQTSMYLCASSQTDRWTADTQYFGPGTRLTVL.

This sequence joins TRBV2 and TRBJ2-2; TRBD1 is a possible D gene (5 bases). Germline V gene sequence: CDR1 SNHLY, CDR2 FYNNEI. V gave up 8 bases and J gave up 1 base, with 17 bases separating them. CDR3 length: 16 amino acids. Here the CDR3 DNA reads TGTGCCAGCGACCAGCGTCAGGGCGGGAACACCGGGGAGCTGTTTTTT. Its protein product is CASDQRQGGNTGELFF.